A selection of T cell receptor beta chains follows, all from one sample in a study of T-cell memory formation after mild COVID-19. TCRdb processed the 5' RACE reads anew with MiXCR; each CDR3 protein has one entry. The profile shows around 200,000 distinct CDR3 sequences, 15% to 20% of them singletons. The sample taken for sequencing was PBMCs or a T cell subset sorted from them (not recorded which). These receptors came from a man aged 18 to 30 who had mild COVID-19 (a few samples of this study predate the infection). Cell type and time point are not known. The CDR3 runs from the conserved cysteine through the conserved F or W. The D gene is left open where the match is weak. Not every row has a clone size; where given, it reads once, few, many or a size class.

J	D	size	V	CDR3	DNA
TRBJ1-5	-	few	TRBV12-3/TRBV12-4	CASTLWGGIGNQPQHF	TGTGCCAGCACCCTTTGGGGGGGTATTGGCAATCAGCCCCAGCATTTT
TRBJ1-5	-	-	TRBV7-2	CASSLGLGMGQPQHF	TGTGCCAGCAGCTTAGGACTTGGAATGGGACAGCCCCAGCATTTT
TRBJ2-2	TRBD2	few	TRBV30	CAWRLAGNTGELFF	TGTGCCTGGAGACTAGCGGGGAACACCGGGGAGCTGTTTTTT
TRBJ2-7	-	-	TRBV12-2	CASRLAPGTGSREQYF	TGTGCAAGTCGCTTAGCGCCTGGGACAGGGAGTCGGGAGCAGTACTTC
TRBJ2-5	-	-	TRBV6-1	CATSRDNSETQYF	TGTGCCACCTCCCGGGACAATAGCGAGACCCAGTACTTC
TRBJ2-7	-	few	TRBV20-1	CSARDQYEQYF	TGCAGTGCTAGAGATCAGTACGAGCAGTACTTC
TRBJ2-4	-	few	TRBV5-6	CASSSLTNIQYF	TGTGCCAGCAGCTCGCTTACAAACATTCAGTACTTC
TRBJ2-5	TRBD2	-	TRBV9	CASSAAPRLAEKETQYF	TGTGCCAGCAGCGCCGCACCCCGACTAGCGGAAAAAGAGACCCAGTACTTC
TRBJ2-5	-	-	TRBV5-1	CASSLHRQETQYF	TGCGCCAGCAGCTTGCACAGACAAGAGACCCAGTACTTC
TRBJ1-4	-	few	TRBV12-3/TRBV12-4	CASSSVGEKLFF	TGTGCCAGCAGTTCGGTGGGGGAAAAACTGTTTTTT
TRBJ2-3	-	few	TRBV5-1	CASSLSRGRTDTQYF	TGCGCCAGCAGCTTGTCCCGGGGGCGCACAGATACGCAGTATTTT
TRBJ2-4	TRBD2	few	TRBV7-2	CASSTRGGRNIQYF	TGTGCCAGCAGCACACGGGGGGGCCGGAACATTCAGTACTTC
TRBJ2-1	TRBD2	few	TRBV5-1	CASRWTSGYNEQFF	TGCGCCAGCAGGTGGACTAGCGGGTACAATGAGCAGTTCTTC
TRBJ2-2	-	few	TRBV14	CASSQYTGELFF	TGTGCCAGCAGCCAATACACCGGGGAGCTGTTTTTT
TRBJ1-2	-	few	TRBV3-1	CASSQDRNGFYTF	TGTGCCAGCAGCCAAGATCGAAACGGTTTTTACACCTTC
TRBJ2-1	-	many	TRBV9	CASSLGGGQYNEQFF	TGTGCCAGCAGCCTAGGAGGGGGCCAGTACAATGAGCAGTTCTTC
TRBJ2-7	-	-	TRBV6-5	CASSYDLREKQYF	TGTGCCAGCAGTTACGACCTTCGAGAGAAGCAGTACTTC
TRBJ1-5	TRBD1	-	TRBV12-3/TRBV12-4	CASRKDREGQPQHF	TGTGCCAGCAGAAAGGACAGGGAGGGTCAGCCCCAGCATTTT
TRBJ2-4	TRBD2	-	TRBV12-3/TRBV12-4	CASSLSGGLNIQYF	TGTGCCAGCAGTTTATCGGGGGGGTTGAACATTCAGTACTTC
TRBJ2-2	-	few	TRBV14	CASSQEVTSGELFF	TGTGCCAGCAGCCAAGAAGTGACTAGCGGGGAGCTGTTTTTT
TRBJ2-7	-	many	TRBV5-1	CASSLGYYEQYF	TGCGCCAGCAGCTTGGGGTACTACGAGCAGTACTTC
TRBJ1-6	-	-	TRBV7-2	CASSLGLHLHF	TGTGCCAGCAGCTTAGGGCTGCACCTCCACTTT
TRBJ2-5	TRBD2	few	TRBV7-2	CASNPSGKETQYF	TGTGCCAGCAATCCTAGCGGAAAAGAGACCCAGTACTTC
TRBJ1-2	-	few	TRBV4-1	CASSQDRQGYTF	TGCGCCAGCAGCCAAGATAGACAGGGCTACACCTTC